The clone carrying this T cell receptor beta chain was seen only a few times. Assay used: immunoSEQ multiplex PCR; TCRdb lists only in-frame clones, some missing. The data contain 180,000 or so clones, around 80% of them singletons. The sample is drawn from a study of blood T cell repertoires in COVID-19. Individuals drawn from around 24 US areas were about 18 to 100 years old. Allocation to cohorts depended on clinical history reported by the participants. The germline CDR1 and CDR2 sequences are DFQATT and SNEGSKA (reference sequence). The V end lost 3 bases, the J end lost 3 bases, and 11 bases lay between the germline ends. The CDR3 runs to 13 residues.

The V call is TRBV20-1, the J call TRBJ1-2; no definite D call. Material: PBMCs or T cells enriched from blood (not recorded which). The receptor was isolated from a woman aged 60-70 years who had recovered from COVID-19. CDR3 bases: TGCAGTGCTAGTCCCCTATCGGACTATGGCTACACCTTC. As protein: CSASPLSDYGYTF.